This T cell receptor (beta chain) derives from a study of low-dose radiotherapy and immunotherapy resistance in tumors. Priming of first-strand cDNA relied on TRAV- and TRBV-specific primers (covering alpha and beta chains). For amplifying TCRs, the PCR ran for around 20 cycles with Phusion, which was used together with a constant-region primer and the adapter on the V primers. mRNA, once isolated, was amplified by in vitro transcription. TCRdb reprocessed the reads with MiXCR, giving one entry per CDR3 protein. Seen here are some 46,000 distinct CDR3 sequences, about 25% observed once, and the top ten hold around a tenth. Time point denoted: after trial treatment. Treatment specified: LDRT plus nivolumab, ipilimumab, low-dose cyclophosphamide and aspirin (RACIN trial). Qualifying patients carried advanced solid tumors devoid of tumor-infiltrating lymphocytes. The CDR3 is made up of 15 amino acids. V shed 8 bases and J shed 1 base, with 17 bases lying between them. Looked up from germline, CDR1 is MDHEN and CDR2 is SYDVKM.

The clonotype comes from a male donor with prostate cancer. This specimen was PBMCs, taken after low-dose radiotherapy plus immunotherapy. The chain employs TRBV28 and TRBJ2-5; D is tentatively TRBD1 or TRBD2 (5 bases each). CDR3 sequence: CASPPPGTIQETQYF. The CDR3 DNA sequence: TGTGCCAGCCCCCCCCCAGGGACCATCCAAGAGACCCAGTACTTC. The variable domain in full, completed from reference TRBV28 and TRBJ2-5, reads DVKVTQSSRYLVKRTGEKVFLECVQDMDHENMFWYRQDPGLGLRLIYFSYDVKMKEKGDIPEGYSVSREKKERFSLILESASTNQTSMYLCASPPPGTIQETQYFGPGTRLLVL.